A single sample gave rise to the 23 T cell receptor beta chains below, sequenced in a study of blood T cell repertoires in COVID-19. Data came from immunoSEQ multiplex PCR; TCRdb stores just in-frame clones and leaves some out. Of about 180,000 clones listed, 75% to 85% are singletons. Sequencing input: peripheral blood. These receptors were taken from a human donor in a cohort sampled during active COVID-19.

The CDR3 loop reads CASSLSSGVGTTEAFF. The CDR3 DNA follows: TGTGCCAGCTCACTCTCATCGGGAGTCGGTACCACTGAAGCTTTCTTT. The rearrangement links TRBV18 to TRBJ1-1; D is uncertain. The CDR3 is made up of 16 amino acids. The germline gives CDR1 KGHSH, CDR2 LQKENI. Trimming pared 4 bases from V and 4 bases from J, leaving 19 bases between.

This clone was seen once. The CDR3 is CASSFGSGTNEQYF. CDR3 sequence (DNA): TGTGCCAGCAGCTTTGGTAGCGGGACTAACGAGCAGTACTTC. The chain joins TRBV7-2 to TRBJ2-7, with 8 bases fitting TRBD2. Germline CDR1 SGHTA, CDR2 FQGNSA. The CDR3 length is 14 residues. The V segment lost 3 bases and the J segment 5 bases; nucleotides outside the gene matches: 6. Full variable domain (missing parts from reference TRBV7-2 and TRBJ2-7): GAGVSQSPSNKVTEKGKDVELRCDPISGHTALYWYRQSLGQGLEFLIYFQGNSAPDKSGLPSDRFSAERTGGSVSTLTIQRTQQEDSAVYLCASSFGSGTNEQYFGPGTRLTVT.

The sample holds a few counts of this clone. The rearrangement uses TRBV12-3 or TRBV12-4 and TRBJ2-7, with a tentative D call TRBD1 (5 bases). The V end lost 7 bases, the J end lost 1 base, and 11 bases lay between the germline ends. The CDR3 loop spans 13 amino acids. For the CDR3, the DNA is TGTGCCAGCATTGACAGTTCTTCCTACGAGCAGTACTTC. Residues: CASIDSSSYEQYF.

This clone was seen only a few times. This chain connects TRBV27 to TRBJ2-7, with D possibly being TRBD2 (6 bases). Germline V gene data show CDR1 as MNHEY and CDR2 as SMNVEV (reference sequence). V lost 3 bases and J lost 0, with 15 bases in between. CDR3 length: 16 amino acids. The CDR3 bases are TGTGCCAGCAGTTTTAGGGTCGGGGGTCCCTCCTACGAGCAGTACTTC. It is translated as CASSFRVGGPSYEQYF.

This chain links TRBV27 with TRBJ2-7; TRBD1 matches 8 bases. In germline, CDR1 is MNHEY, CDR2 SMNVEV (reference sequence). V was pared by 6 bases and J by 3 bases, with 7 bases of the junction left unmatched. CDR3 length: 14 amino acids. DNA for the CDR3: TGTGCCAGCAGACCTACAGGGGGTCTCTACGAGCAGTACTTC. It encodes CASRPTGGLYEQYF.

This clone was detected only once. This sequence joins TRBV5-4 and TRBJ2-1; TRBD2 agrees at 11 bases. CDR1 is SGHNT and CDR2 is YYREEE in the germline V gene (reference sequence). V was pared by 4 bases and J by 4 bases, with 7 bases of the junction left unmatched. This CDR3 has 16 amino acids. As DNA, the CDR3 is TGTGCCAGCAGCGTCTATACTAGCGGGGGTTACAATGAGCAGTTCTTC. Residues: CASSVYTSGGYNEQFF.

This chain joins TRBV6-5 and TRBJ2-7, with TRBD2 matching 8 bases. The trim removed 3 bases at V and 0 bases at J, leaving 4 bases unmatched. The CDR3 runs to 15 residues. CDR1 MNHEY and CDR2 SVGAGI come from the germline V gene. The CDR3 sequence: CASSYASGGSYEQYF. DNA of the CDR3: TGTGCCAGCAGTTATGCCAGCGGGGGCTCCTACGAGCAGTACTTC.

This rearrangement joins TRBV5-1 to TRBJ1-6; 9 nucleotides agree with TRBD1. Germline values: CDR1 SGHRS, CDR2 YFSETQ. The ends lost 3 bases at V and 0 bases at J; junction bases unmatched: 1. The CDR3 contains 16 residues. The CDR3, as DNA: TGCGCCAGCAGCTGGGACAGGGCCTCCTATAATTCACCCCTCCACTTT. Translation gives CASSWDRASYNSPLHF.

V is TRBV5-5 and J is TRBJ1-6; 10 bases match TRBD1. CDR1 and CDR2 (germline): SGHKS, YYEKEE (reference sequence). CDR3 length: 16 residues. V was pared by 1 base and J by 7 bases, with 5 bases of the junction left unmatched. In DNA form, the CDR3 reads TGTGCCAGCAGCTTGCCGGGACAGGGGAGGAATTCACCCCTCCACTTT. Protein product: CASSLPGQGRNSPLHF.

V and J are TRBV5-1 and TRBJ2-3, with D tentatively TRBD1 (6 bases). Germline V gives CDR1 SGHRS, CDR2 YFSETQ. This CDR3 is 16 amino acids long. V was pared by 4 bases and J by 0 bases, with 15 bases between. DNA for the CDR3: TGCGCCAGCAGCGTTTCCGGGACACCTAGCACAGATACGCAGTATTTT. Translation: CASSVSGTPSTDTQYF.

In this sample, this clone turned up once. The V and J genes are TRBV19 and TRBJ1-1; possibly TRBD1 for D (6 bases). The germline gives CDR1 LNHDA, CDR2 SQIVND (reference sequence). This CDR3 is 16 amino acids long. Trimming shortened V by 2 bases and J by 0 bases, and 13 bases separated the two germline ends. The CDR3 coding sequence is TGTGCCAGTAGTATAATGACAGGCCCTTTGAACACTGAAGCTTTCTTT. Amino acids: CASSIMTGPLNTEAFF.

The chain has TRBV4-1 and TRBJ2-7; 8 nucleotides match TRBD1. V lost 0 bases to trimming and J lost 5 bases; unmatched junction nucleotides: 9. The CDR3 sequence is 16 residues long. Germline CDR1 and CDR2: MGHRA and YSYEKL. The CDR3 sequence: CASSQDSGGFQDEQYF. The CDR3 DNA reads as TGCGCCAGCAGCCAAGACTCAGGGGGCTTTCAAGACGAGCAGTACTTC.

This sequence joins TRBV19 and TRBJ1-1; D is possibly TRBD1 (5 bases). There are 16 residues in the CDR3. Trimming left V 1 base short and J 2 bases short, with 14 bases between. CDR1 LNHDA and CDR2 SQIVND come from the germline V gene (reference sequence). The CDR3 nucleotides are TGTGCCAGTAGTATAGCATACAGGAGCCTTAACACTGAAGCTTTCTTT. It specifies CASSIAYRSLNTEAFF.

V gene TRBV9 combines with J gene TRBJ2-7; 13 bases line up with TRBD2. V gave up 6 bases and J gave up 0 bases; unmatched junction bases: 3. This CDR3 is 15 amino acids long. Germline CDR1 is SGDLS and CDR2 is YYNGEE. This CDR3 reads CASTRTSGSSYEQYF. The CDR3 bases are TGTGCCAGCACCAGGACTAGCGGGAGCTCCTACGAGCAGTACTTC.

The rearrangement links TRBV6-2 or TRBV6-3 to TRBJ2-6, with 7 bases lining up with TRBD1. Germline V lookup: CDR1 MNHEY, CDR2 SVGEGT. The CDR3 totals 18 residues. Trimming removed 3 bases from V and 4 bases from J; junction bases left unmatched: 12. The CDR3 DNA follows: TGTGCCAGCAGTTATACCCGAGGGACAGAAGCCGGGGCCAACGTCCTGACTTTC. It encodes CASSYTRGTEAGANVLTF.

The chain is built from TRBV7-8 and TRBJ1-1; D is ambiguous. Between the trimmed V and J ends, which lost 5 bases and 7 bases, there was a span of 14 bases. CDR1 is SGHVS and CDR2 is FQNEAQ in the germline V gene. The CDR3 has 13 amino acids. CDR3 loop: CASSPLAQVEAFF. The DNA of the CDR3 is TGTGCCAGCAGCCCCCTGGCGCAGGTTGAAGCTTTCTTT.

The gene calls are TRBV9 and TRBJ2-1, with D perhaps TRBD2 (7 bases). The CDR3 runs to 15 residues. V lost 3 bases and J lost 8, with 18 bases in between. Germline CDR1 and CDR2: SGDLS and YYNGEE. The CDR3 region has the DNA TGTGCCAGCAGCGCGGGGGGCCGGGTAGGGGATGAGCAGTTCTTC. Translated, it gives CASSAGGRVGDEQFF.

This clone has a single count. The rearrangement joins TRBV10-3 to TRBJ2-1; 7 bases agree with TRBD2. Germline CDR1 and CDR2: ENHRY and SYGVKD. CDR3 length equals 15 residues. V lost 3 bases to trimming and J lost 4 bases; unmatched junction nucleotides: 6. The CDR3 reads CAISDNEAGYNEQFF. CDR3 DNA sequence: TGTGCCATCAGTGACAATGAAGCGGGGTACAATGAGCAGTTCTTC.

This clone was detected a few times. The chain recombines TRBV7-9 with TRBJ1-1, with 8 bases identical to TRBD1. From germline, CDR1 is SEHNR and CDR2 FQNEAQ (reference sequence). With V trimmed by 5 bases and J by 4 bases, 12 bases remained unmatched. The CDR3 spans 16 residues. The CDR3 protein is CASSIPRGRQSTEAFF. The CDR3 DNA is TGTGCCAGCAGCATCCCCAGGGGGCGGCAATCCACTGAAGCTTTCTTT.

This clone was recorded a few times. The CDR3 DNA sequence: TGTGCCAGCAGTTTACGACTAGCGCGTACCGGGGAGCTGTTTTTT. It yields the protein CASSLRLARTGELFF. This chain joins TRBV28 and TRBJ2-2, with 8 bases lining up with TRBD2. The J segment lost 5 bases and the V segment lost 2 bases, leaving 4 bases of the junction unmatched. Per germline, CDR1 MDHEN and CDR2 SYDVKM. The CDR3 has 15 amino acids.

J is TRBJ1-3 and V is TRBV2; D gene uncertain. The germline V and J ends were trimmed by 6 bases and 0 bases, with 12 bases remaining between them. The CDR3 totals 15 residues. Per germline, CDR1 SNHLY and CDR2 FYNNEI. The CDR3 coding sequence is TGTGCCAGCAGGCCCCAGGTCCCCTCTGGAAACACCATATATTTT. Translating gives CASRPQVPSGNTIYF.

This rearrangement joins TRBV3-1 (or the pseudogene TRBV3-2) to TRBJ2-7, with 14 positions matching TRBD2. CDR1 and CDR2 from the germline V gene are LGHDT and YNNKEL (reference sequence). Unmatched junction bases numbered 4, after V lost 5 bases and J lost 4 bases. The CDR3 contains 15 residues. The CDR3 is CASSTTSGGEYEQYF. The CDR3 DNA sequence: TGTGCCAGCAGCACGACTAGCGGGGGGGAGTACGAGCAGTACTTC.

CDR3 sequence (DNA): TGTGCCAGCAGATCTACTAGAGGCGGGGAGCTGTTTTTT. The encoded protein is CASRSTRGGELFF. The chain is built from TRBV27 and TRBJ2-2; D might be TRBD2 (5 bases). Trimming stripped 6 bases from V and 7 bases from J, with 12 bases between. Germline-derived CDR1 and CDR2 are MNHEY and SMNVEV (reference sequence). This CDR3 region has 13 residues.